This record covers a single T cell receptor (beta chain). No cognate antigen has been identified for it. No base quality values were provided; no much bigger clone lies one nucleotide off. The data originate from a study of T cell responses to AZD1222 COVID-19 vaccine (dated by TCRdb to about 2021). As for the study more broadly: Because spike-specific TCR depth and breadth did not differ between the two schedules, AZD1222 recipients who got a second dose at roughly 4 weeks were pooled with those who got a second dose at roughly 12 weeks. A total of about 230 trial participants underwent TCR sequencing, of whom some 210 received two doses of AZD1222 and around 26 received two doses of the MenACWY control vaccine. Enrollment into the trials was organized by age into subgroups of 18-55, 56-69 and 70-plus years, and those subgroups contained around 150, 28 and 57 TCR-sequenced participants, respectively.

Here is what the overall study found, with its caveats: In the small 56-69-year group, the increase in depth fell short of significance, most likely because of low power. Participants were mostly white British and included more females than males, and it was suggested by the authors that clonal diversity may have been underestimated. CD4 TCRs associated with the vaccine covered the entire spike protein, and the dominant responses were in regions 160-218 and 743-854. Nearly half of unique spike-specific TCRs reportedly recognized epitopes outside regions mutated in the B.1.351 and B.1.1.7 variants. Conclusions about previously exposed vaccinees were limited because only six AZD1222 recipients were SARS-CoV-2 seropositive at baseline. Because no day 14 peak-response samples were available, repertoires were characterized only after the peak T cell response. A significant rise in spike-specific TCR breadth and depth was observed after two AZD1222 doses relative to day 0 and relative to MenACWY recipients.

The CDR3 regions of human TCRbeta chains were analyzed by immunosequencing. The study's processing was this. Repertoire TCRs were checked for matches against a reference library of SARS-CoV-2-specific TCRs that had been generated using the MIRA antigen-specificity platform. Breadth was defined as the fraction of unique TCRs that were SARS-CoV-2-associated, and depth was defined as the fraction of total T cells that were SARS-CoV-2-associated. Each spike-specific TCR was assigned to its reactive spike region and to a CD4 or CD8 class using the MIRA data. Log10-transformed breadth and depth values were compared by one-way ANOVA with Sidak's multiple comparisons tests. TCRdb holds this immuneACCESS table with in-frame rearrangements only. Some clones are missing; in checked studies, unresolved V genes explain under half, and the rest has no known cause. From that table come the V and J calls and clone size; the DNA was used to work out D and trimming. The sample has roughly 120,000 clones on record, roughly 84% of them singletons. The ten biggest clones cover about 1.2% of the sample.

The germline V gene (reference sequence) specifies SGHKS as CDR1 and YYEKEE as CDR2. The CDR3 measures 17 amino acids from cysteine to phenylalanine. Just the 51-base CDR3 DNA is kept, in frame starting at base 1. V is cut by 10 bases and J by 0 bases, and the space between the germline ends is 20 bases. The time point label on this specimen signifies: baseline before first vaccination. Samples from vaccinated people were obtained from the UK trials COV001 and COV002, which included a single-blind randomized controlled phase 2/3 trial of AZD1222 (ChAdOx1 nCoV-19) in healthy adults. For TCRbeta chain sequencing, PBMC samples were collected from trial participants at day 0 and at day 28 after the second dose.

The sequence was collected from an adult in good health. The starting material was peripheral blood, obtained on day 0 of AZD1222 vaccination. The V and J genes are TRBV5-5 and TRBJ1-6, with no confident D gene call. For the CDR3, the sequence is CASTYTAESSYNSPLHF. At the DNA level, the sequence is TGTGCCTCCACCTACACTGCAGAAAGCTCCTATAATTCACCCCTCCACTTT.